A single sample is the source of the 27 T cell receptor beta chains below, sequenced in a study of blood T cell repertoires in COVID-19. Clones were read by immunoSEQ multiplex PCR, and TCRdb kept only the in-frame ones, dropping some. The repertoire holds under 400,000 clones, about 90% seen once, with over 9.5% in the top ten. Sequencing used peripheral blood. The receptors were gathered from a woman aged 30 to 39 with COVID-19, enrolled during active disease.

CDR3 loop: CASSLEQSGTSGSNEQFF. The CDR3 nucleotides are TGTGCCAGCAGCTTGGAACAGTCCGGGACTAGCGGGAGCAATGAGCAGTTCTTC. This chain links TRBV5-4 with TRBJ2-1, with TRBD2 matching over 14 bases. Trimming took 0 bases from V and 6 from J; bases not matched to a gene: 8. The length of the CDR3 is 18 residues. Germline V gene lookup returns CDR1 SGHNT and CDR2 YYREEE (reference sequence).

The chain recombines TRBV2 with TRBJ1-1; the D gene is possibly TRBD1 (6 bases). V was clipped by 4 bases and J by 0 bases, with 9 bases between them. From germline, CDR1 is SNHLY and CDR2 FYNNEI. This CDR3 is built from 14 residues. The CDR3 region is CASSGGRMNTEAFF. CDR3 coding DNA: TGTGCCAGCAGTGGGGGGCGGATGAACACTGAAGCTTTCTTT.

This clone occurred a few times. The chain carries TRBV5-4 and TRBJ2-7; 7 nucleotides agree with TRBD2. The CDR3 has 13 amino acids. Germline CDR1 and CDR2: SGHNT and YYREEE (reference sequence). The ends lost 4 bases at V and 2 bases at J; junction bases unmatched: 3. The CDR3 loop reads CASSPGTTYEQYF. CDR3 nucleotide sequence: TGTGCCAGCAGCCCCGGGACTACCTACGAGCAGTACTTC.

The chain uses TRBV5-1 and TRBJ2-5; TRBD1 matches 7 bases. The CDR3 is 15 residues long. Per the germline V gene, CDR1 is SGHRS and CDR2 is YFSETQ. Trimming removed 3 bases from V and 0 bases from J; junction bases left unmatched: 5. CDR3 coding DNA: TGCGCCAGCAGCTCGGGACAGAAGTACCAAGAGACCCAGTACTTC. It translates to CASSSGQKYQETQYF.

CDR3 amino acids: CASSLLSGAGGLTGANVLTF. Here the CDR3 DNA reads TGCGCCAGCAGCCTCCTCTCGGGAGCGGGAGGGCTGACTGGGGCCAACGTCCTGACTTTC. J is TRBJ2-6 and V is TRBV4-3, with TRBD2 identical over 10 bases. The trim removed 4 bases at V and 2 bases at J, leaving 14 bases unmatched. The CDR3 consists of 20 residues. Germline assignment: CDR1 LGHNA and CDR2 YSLEER.

This chain links TRBV28 with TRBJ2-3; 9 nucleotides align to TRBD2. This CDR3 region has 15 residues. From germline, CDR1 is MDHEN and CDR2 SYDVKM. V dropped 5 bases and J dropped 2; count of bases not matched to a gene: 5. The CDR3 coding sequence is TGTGCCAGCAGTCCCCTAGCGGGGATCACAGATACGCAGTATTTT. It encodes CASSPLAGITDTQYF.

The V call is TRBV29-1, the J call TRBJ1-5; D might be TRBD1 (5 bases). This CDR3 spans 14 amino acids. The germline V and J ends were trimmed by 7 bases and 1 base, with 14 bases remaining between them. Germline CDR1 and CDR2: SQVTM and ANQGSEA. The CDR3 sequence is CSGSGKGSNQPQHF. The CDR3 coding sequence is TGCAGCGGTTCAGGGAAGGGAAGCAATCAGCCCCAGCATTTT.

The chain couples TRBV30 to TRBJ2-7, with TRBD2 as a possible D gene (7 bases). The CDR3 is 12 amino acids. CDR1 GTSNPN and CDR2 SVGIG come from the germline V gene (reference sequence). Here the CDR3 DNA reads TGTGCGATGGGGGCGGGAGACGTCGAGCAGTACTTC. Translated, it gives CAMGAGDVEQYF.

This clone came up once. V and J are TRBV19 and TRBJ2-5; TRBD2 matches 8 bases. Per the germline V gene, CDR1 is LNHDA and CDR2 is SQIVND (reference sequence). J was trimmed by 4 bases and V by 3 bases; bases with no gene match: 10. CDR3 length equals 16 residues. The CDR3 sequence is CASSISGLAGPETQYF. DNA for the CDR3: TGTGCCAGTAGTATCTCTGGCCTAGCGGGTCCAGAGACCCAGTACTTC.

The rearrangement links TRBV3-1 (or the pseudogene TRBV3-2) to TRBJ2-5, with 9 bases lining up with TRBD2. The V gene end was trimmed by 7 bases and the J gene end by 5 bases; junction bases not matched to a gene: 14. The length of the CDR3 is 16 residues. Germline CDR1 is LGHDT and CDR2 is YNNKEL (reference sequence). This CDR3 is CASILAGGPSGETQYF. The DNA of the CDR3 is TGTGCCAGCATTCTCGCGGGAGGGCCATCAGGGGAGACCCAGTACTTC.

The rearrangement links TRBV16 to TRBJ2-7, with 7 bases aligning to TRBD1. V gave up 4 bases and J gave up 4 bases; unmatched junction bases: 4. This CDR3 region has 13 residues. Germline CDR1 KGHSY, CDR2 FQNENV. The CDR3 nucleotides are TGTGCCAGCAGCCCGCGACAGGGATACGAGCAGTACTTC. Encoded protein: CASSPRQGYEQYF.

The chain has TRBV4-1 and TRBJ2-5; TRBD2 matches at 10 bases. The CDR3 consists of 17 residues. V gave up 4 bases and J gave up 2 bases; unmatched junction bases: 10. CDR1 is MGHRA and CDR2 is YSYEKL in the germline V gene. The CDR3 DNA follows: TGCGCCAGCAGCCCAAGCGGTAGGACTAGCGGACAAGAGACCCAGTACTTC. Amino acids: CASSPSGRTSGQETQYF.

This chain joins TRBV5-8 and TRBJ1-5, with D possibly matching TRBD1 (6 bases). The CDR3 consists of 20 residues. V lost 4 bases and J lost 0, with 26 bases in between. Looked up from germline, CDR1 is SGHTS and CDR2 is YDEGEE. The CDR3 region is CASSPRGKQGTGYSNQPQHF. The CDR3 DNA follows: TGTGCCAGCAGCCCTAGGGGAAAACAGGGAACGGGATATAGCAATCAGCCCCAGCATTTT.

The V call is TRBV7-2, the J call TRBJ2-5; TRBD1 aligns across 8 bases. Per the germline V gene, CDR1 is SGHTA and CDR2 is FQGNSA. With V trimmed by 5 bases and J by 1 base, 3 bases remained unmatched. There are 14 residues in the CDR3. In nucleotides, the CDR3 is TGTGCCAGCAGCACTGGGACAGGCCAAGAGACCCAGTACTTC. It specifies CASSTGTGQETQYF.

V usage is TRBV27 and J usage is TRBJ2-2; D perhaps matches TRBD1 (6 bases). V dropped 8 bases and J dropped 7 bases, with 17 bases sitting between them. This CDR3 region has 14 residues. Germline loops: CDR1 MNHEY, CDR2 SMNVEV (reference sequence). CDR3 sequence: CASRLGAQVGELFF. The CDR3 region has the DNA TGTGCCAGCCGCTTGGGGGCACAGGTCGGGGAGCTGTTTTTT.

V gene TRBV29-1 combines with J gene TRBJ2-3; D is possibly TRBD2 (5 bases). Trimming cost V 7 bases and J 4 bases, with 12 bases left between them. The germline V gene has CDR1 SQVTM and CDR2 ANQGSEA. CDR3 size: 12 residues. CDR3 sequence reads: CSALTNSDTQYF. The CDR3 nucleotides are TGCAGCGCTCTGACTAACTCAGATACGCAGTATTTT.

This clone has a single count. The chain joins TRBV27 to TRBJ2-1; tentative D call: TRBD2 (6 bases). The CDR3 sequence is 13 residues long. Germline loops: CDR1 MNHEY, CDR2 SMNVEV (reference sequence). Trimming shortened V by 2 bases and J by 4 bases, and 6 bases separated the two germline ends. The CDR3 DNA reads TGTGCCAGCAGTTTACGGGGGTACAATGAGCAGTTCTTC. Amino acid sequence: CASSLRGYNEQFF.

This clone was recorded only once. This chain uses TRBV5-1 with TRBJ2-7; TRBD2 matches at 7 bases. CDR3 length: 16 residues. Germline V CDR1 and CDR2: SGHRS, YFSETQ. Losses at the gene ends were 4 bases for V and 2 bases for J; bases not matched to a gene: 12. CDR3 DNA sequence: TGCGCCAGCAGCGAATACGAGAGGACTAGTACCTACGAGCAGTACTTC. It specifies CASSEYERTSTYEQYF.

This rearrangement joins TRBV5-6 to TRBJ2-7; tentatively, D is TRBD2 (6 bases). The CDR3 consists of 15 residues. The ends were cut back, 2 bases at V and 5 bases at J, with 17 bases in the middle. Germline lookup yields CDR1 SGHDT and CDR2 YYEEEE. In DNA, the CDR3 is TGTGCCAGCAGCTTCCGGGCCTACTCGGGGGACGAGCAGTACTTC. Translation: CASSFRAYSGDEQYF.

The chain couples TRBV20-1 to TRBJ2-7; D gene ambiguous. The CDR3 consists of 10 residues. Germline CDR1 DFQATT, CDR2 SNEGSKA (reference sequence). The V end lost 6 bases, the J end lost 5 bases, and 8 bases lay between the germline ends. This CDR3 is CSAAPDEQYF. The CDR3 DNA follows: TGCAGTGCAGCGCCGGACGAGCAGTACTTC.

The genes are TRBV2 and TRBJ1-2, with 8 bases lining up with TRBD1. Germline trimming cut 6 bases from V and 2 bases from J; bases unmatched to any gene: 8. CDR1 and CDR2 from the germline V gene are SNHLY and FYNNEI. This CDR3 has 15 amino acids. CDR3 protein: CASRGAGTGNYGYTF. DNA for the CDR3: TGTGCCAGCAGGGGAGCCGGGACAGGAAACTATGGCTACACCTTC.

The chain employs TRBV28 and TRBJ1-5; no definite D call. Germline-derived CDR1 and CDR2 are MDHEN and SYDVKM. The CDR3 runs 15 residues. The V end lost 3 bases, the J end lost 6 bases, and 15 bases lay between the germline ends. CDR3 in amino acids: CASSFPAGLVQPQHF. The CDR3 bases are TGTGCCAGCAGTTTTCCGGCAGGCCTCGTTCAGCCCCAGCATTTT.

The chain has TRBV5-4 and TRBJ2-1; 8 bases are shared with TRBD1. Per germline, CDR1 SGHNT and CDR2 YYREEE (reference sequence). The CDR3 extends over 15 amino acids. Trimming removed 4 bases from V and 9 bases from J; junction bases left unmatched: 12. CDR3 sequence reads: CASSPLTRGQVEQFF. The CDR3 DNA reads TGTGCCAGCAGCCCGCTAACCAGGGGGCAGGTTGAGCAGTTCTTC.

This chain joins TRBV5-1 and TRBJ2-7, with 10 nucleotides matching TRBD2. The trim removed 4 bases at V and 6 bases at J, leaving 10 bases unmatched. The CDR3 loop spans 15 amino acids. The germline CDR1 and CDR2 sequences are SGHRS and YFSETQ. As DNA, the CDR3 is TGCGCCAGCAGCCCACGTTTAGCGGGAGGTTCCGAGCAGTACTTC. Translated, it gives CASSPRLAGGSEQYF. Looking up the rest from reference TRBV5-1 and TRBJ2-7 gives the full variable domain: KAGVTQTPRYLIKTRGQQVTLSCSPISGHRSVSWYQQTPGQGLQFLFEYFSETQRNKGNFPGRFSGRQFSNSRSEMNVSTLELGDSALYLCASSPRLAGGSEQYFGPGTRLTVT.

CDR3 amino acids: CASSPGLAGGGETQYF. CDR3 bases: TGTGCCAGCAGCCCAGGACTAGCGGGAGGGGGGGAGACCCAGTACTTC. The V call is TRBV7-2, the J call TRBJ2-5; 15 nucleotides match TRBD2. This CDR3 contains 16 residues. The ends lost 5 bases at V and 5 bases at J; junction bases unmatched: 6. CDR1 and CDR2 from the germline V gene are SGHTA and FQGNSA.

This chain connects TRBV10-3 to TRBJ2-1; TRBD2 matches 8 bases. Germline CDR1 and CDR2: ENHRY and SYGVKD. J gave up 7 bases and V 2 bases, and 7 bases lay outside the gene matches. The CDR3 covers 15 residues. The chain's CDR3 is CAISERSGSRNEQFF. CDR3 nucleotides: TGTGCCATCAGTGAGAGGAGCGGGAGTAGGAATGAGCAGTTCTTC.

This clone was detected once. Other DNA sequences from this sample encode an identical CDR3 as well. The chain uses TRBV18 and TRBJ2-7; a weak D match, TRBD2 (6 bases). In germline, CDR1 is KGHSH, CDR2 LQKENI. Trimming stripped 0 bases from V and 2 bases from J, with 11 bases between. The CDR3 extends over 15 amino acids. The DNA for the CDR3 is TGTGCCAGCTCACCACCGTCCGGGAGCCCCTACGAGCAGTACTTC. Translation gives CASSPPSGSPYEQYF.